This TCR beta chain was recorded in a study of CD8 T cells in Susac syndrome (dated by TCRdb to between 2017 and 2020). Looking at the study overall: The study used repertoire sequencing to test whether antigen drove CD8+ T cell activation and differentiation in Susac syndrome. CD8+ T cell repertoire clonality was compared between more than ten healthy donors, some 14 Susac syndrome patients and roughly 15 multiple sclerosis patients. The investigation overall reported the following: The number of individuals in the TCR sequencing and HLA analysis was acknowledged as relatively small.

Regarding this clonotype: Its antigen target is currently unknown. No much larger clone exists at a distance of one base, and base qualities are not known.

RNA was extracted with the RNeasy kit and roughly 0.45 to 1 ug was reverse transcribed using random hexamers. The immunoSEQ multiplex PCR assay, which covers 54 Vbeta and 13 Jbeta segments, was used to amplify TCR beta CDR3 regions. PCR amplification bias was corrected by using a synthetic template baseline for primer optimization and computational correction. The published analysis was carried out like this. Reads were annotated to V, D and J genes according to IMGT and were analyzed with immunoSEQ Analyzer, with only productive sequences retained. To calculate clonality, Shannon entropy was normalized by log2 of the number of productive unique sequences and then subtracted from one. For each patient and control, public and private clones were evaluated among the 100 most prevalent clones. Clones were defined as Susac-specific when absent from the healthy and MS cohorts, from 1,000 to 1,100 published viral clones and from other ImmuneACCESS disease sequences. TCRdb reworked the public reads: Q25 trimming with fastp, MiXCR clone assembly, productive beta chains retained. Each CDR3 protein gets just one entry, which takes the most common genes and DNA from the rows behind it. In this record, the V and J calls reflect TCRdb's handling and not the investigators' own analysis. This sample is represented by 100,000 to 150,000 distinct CDR3 sequences; 75% to 90% of them were singletons. The ten most abundant clones make up around 0.51% of the sample.

The germline V gene yields SGHAT for CDR1 and FQNNGV for CDR2. The CDR3, from cysteine to phenylalanine, totals 13 residues. The DNA shown is the 39-base CDR3, in frame from base 1. The germline V end is reduced by 5 bases and the J end by 8 bases; junction bases left unmatched: 6. High-throughput TCR beta sequencing profiled peripheral blood CD8+ and CD4+ T cells from healthy donors, Susac syndrome patients and multiple sclerosis patients. Treatment-naive patients with stable or active relapsing-remitting disease fulfilling revised McDonald criteria were used as multiple sclerosis controls. Bulk CD8+ and CD4+ T cells were purified by magnetic negative isolation, while CD8+ TEMRA cells were enriched using FACS. Blood was drawn into EDTA tubes, processed within 24 hours, and PBMCs were isolated by density gradient centrifugation. PBMCs destined for TCR sequencing were cryopreserved in liquid nitrogen and later thawed in a 37 °C water bath. Purity of sorted or isolated CD4+, CD8+ and CD8+ TEMRA cells was at least 90%.

The chain uses TRBV11-2 and TRBJ1-2; TRBD1 lines up with 9 middle nucleotides. The sequencing input was CD8+ T cells from PBMCs. The TCR originated in a human donor with multiple sclerosis. DNA sequence: TGTGCCAGCAGCCCAACAGGGGGCGTCGGCTACACCTTC. This yields the protein CASSPTGGVGYTF. With the portions outside the CDR3 filled from the reference TRBV11-2 and TRBJ1-2 genes, the complete variable region becomes EAGVAQSPRYKIIEKRQSVAFWCNPISGHATLYWYQQILGQGPKLLIQFQNNGVVDDSQLPKDRFSAERLKGVDSTLKIQPAKLEDSAVYLCASSPTGGVGYTFGSGTRLTVV.